Below, 20 T cell receptor beta chains from the same sample are listed, as sequenced in a study of blood T cell repertoires in COVID-19. Assay used: immunoSEQ multiplex PCR; TCRdb lists only in-frame clones, some missing. There are 150,000 to 180,000 clones in the sample; about 90% occur only once, and less than 0.6% lies in the top ten. The sequenced material came from peripheral blood. The receptors stem from a man aged 50-59 years with acute or convalescent COVID-19.

This sequence joins TRBV7-8 and TRBJ2-7; D might be TRBD2 (5 bases). V lost 3 bases to trimming and J lost 12 bases, with 18 bases between them. CDR1 is SGHVS, CDR2 FQNEAQ, per germline. CDR3 length: 13 amino acids. The CDR3 region has the DNA TGTGCCAGCAGCTTCAAAGGACGCCGGAGGTTGTACGTC. This translates into CASSFKGRRRLYV.

The chain joins TRBV2 to TRBJ2-2; the match to TRBD1 covers 8 bases. Germline CDR1 reads SNHLY; CDR2 reads FYNNEI. J gave up 1 base and V 4 bases, and 2 bases lay outside the gene matches. The CDR3 consists of 15 residues. CDR3 sequence (DNA): TGTGCCAGCAGTGCAGACAGGGGGAACACCGGGGAGCTGTTTTTT. This sequence encodes CASSADRGNTGELFF.

The chain joins TRBV7-9 to TRBJ1-1, with no clear D. The V gene's germline CDR1 is SEHNR and CDR2 FQNEAQ (reference sequence). The CDR3 extends over 14 amino acids. The V end was cut by 1 base, the J end by 3 bases, with 9 bases between. CDR3 DNA: TGTGCCAGCAGCTTAGGTCAGGAGGACACTGAAGCTTTCTTT. The encoded protein is CASSLGQEDTEAFF.

The V call is TRBV9, the J call TRBJ1-1; 9 nucleotides align to TRBD1. The V and J ends lost 4 bases and 10 bases, in that order; junction bases with no gene match: 14. This CDR3 contains 15 residues. CDR1 and CDR2 (germline): SGDLS, YYNGEE. This CDR3 is CASSLRTGEDLRAFF. The CDR3 nucleotides read TGTGCCAGCAGCCTCAGGACAGGGGAGGATCTGAGAGCTTTCTTT.

The rearrangement links TRBV13 to TRBJ1-2; a possible D gene is TRBD1 (5 bases). The V gene lost 1 base and the J gene lost 8 bases, with 14 bases spanning the gap. CDR3 length: 14 residues. Per the germline V gene, CDR1 is PRHDT and CDR2 is FYEKMQ (reference sequence). CDR3 DNA sequence: TGTGCCAGCAGCTTAGTGGGAAGGGGAATCGGCTACACCTTC. Translating gives CASSLVGRGIGYTF.

The V and J genes are TRBV6-4 and TRBJ2-3; D not certain. V was cut by 4 bases and J by 0 bases, with 5 bases left in between. CDR3 length equals 13 residues. Germline assignment: CDR1 MRHNA and CDR2 SNTAGT. In DNA, the CDR3 is TGTGCCAGCAGTGTGGCCAGCACAGATACGCAGTATTTT. As protein: CASSVASTDTQYF.

The chain uses TRBV28 and TRBJ1-4, with D hard to call. V was clipped by 3 bases and J by 3 bases, with 11 bases between them. CDR3 length: 15 residues. In germline, CDR1 is MDHEN, CDR2 SYDVKM. The CDR3: CASSLWASANEKLFF. CDR3 sequence (DNA): TGTGCCAGCAGTTTGTGGGCGTCGGCTAATGAAAAACTGTTTTTT.

The chain employs TRBV29-1 and TRBJ2-1; the D is unclear. The CDR3 is made up of 11 amino acids. Germline V gene lookup returns CDR1 SQVTM and CDR2 ANQGSEA. Trimming stripped 3 bases from V and 7 bases from J, with 7 bases between. CDR3 sequence: CSVEGNNEQFF. CDR3 DNA: TGCAGCGTTGAGGGCAATAATGAGCAGTTCTTC.

The V gene is TRBV4-1, the J gene TRBJ1-6; TRBD1 matches 9 bases. The CDR3 sequence is 15 residues long. The ends lost 3 bases at V and 7 bases at J; junction bases unmatched: 4. The germline V gene has CDR1 MGHRA and CDR2 YSYEKL. CDR3 amino acids: CASSHRDRENSPLHF. The CDR3 DNA follows: TGCGCCAGCAGCCACCGGGACAGGGAAAATTCACCCCTCCACTTT.

This clone was seen just once. The chain combines TRBV4-2 with TRBJ1-1, with D maybe TRBD1 (5 bases). The germline CDR1 and CDR2 sequences are LGHNA and YNFKEQ. V lost 4 bases to trimming and J lost 0 bases, with 9 bases between them. The CDR3 is made up of 14 amino acids. In nucleotides, the CDR3 is TGTGCCAGCAGCCCCCGGGGGATGAACACTGAAGCTTTCTTT. The encoded protein is CASSPRGMNTEAFF.

J is TRBJ1-2 and V is TRBV2; 10 nucleotides line up with TRBD1. With 0 bases clipped from V and 7 bases from J, the junction kept 14 bases outside the gene matches. This CDR3 contains 18 residues. Germline loops: CDR1 SNHLY, CDR2 FYNNEI. For the CDR3, the DNA is TGTGCCAGCAGTGAAGCTACTTACTTTGAGACAGGGGGCACTGGCTACACCTTC. It yields the protein CASSEATYFETGGTGYTF.

V and J are TRBV9 and TRBJ1-2; D is unclear. Per the germline V gene, CDR1 is SGDLS and CDR2 is YYNGEE. The CDR3 length is 13 residues. Trimming cost V 4 bases and J 2 bases, with 9 bases left between them. The CDR3 region has the DNA TGTGCCAGCAGCTCAGCCAGGAACTATGGCTACACCTTC. Protein sequence: CASSSARNYGYTF. The full variable domain, its missing parts supplied by reference TRBV9 and TRBJ1-2, is DSGVTQTPKHLITATGQRVTLRCSPRSGDLSVYWYQQSLDQGLQFLIQYYNGEERAKGNILERFSAQQFPDLHSELNLSSLELGDSALYFCASSSARNYGYTFGSGTRLTVV.

The CDR3 nucleotides read TGTGCCAGCAGCGATGTTCAGGGGGATGAAAAACTGTTTTTT. It translates to CASSDVQGDEKLFF. The J gene is TRBJ1-4, the V gene TRBV2; 7 bases match TRBD1. The trim removed 6 bases at V and 6 bases at J, leaving 7 bases unmatched. Per the germline V gene, CDR1 is SNHLY and CDR2 is FYNNEI. This CDR3 is 14 amino acids long.

The rearrangement links TRBV27 to TRBJ1-2; TRBD1 matches at 7 bases. Per germline, CDR1 MNHEY and CDR2 SMNVEV (reference sequence). The CDR3 covers 14 residues. V shed 0 bases, J shed 4 bases, and the junction held 2 bases outside the gene matches. The DNA for the CDR3 is TGTGCCAGCAGTTTATCGCGGGACAGCTATGGCTACACCTTC. This codes for CASSLSRDSYGYTF.

The chain links TRBV18 to TRBJ2-7, with 7 bases lining up with TRBD1. J gave up 6 bases and V 4 bases, and 9 bases lay outside the gene matches. This CDR3 is 14 amino acids long. CDR1 and CDR2 (germline): KGHSH, LQKENI. CDR3 in DNA: TGTGCCAGCTCACTTCGGGACAGCGAGGGCGAGCAGTACTTC. Its protein product is CASSLRDSEGEQYF.

The chain combines TRBV5-1 with TRBJ2-3, with 7 positions matching TRBD2. Germline V gene data show CDR1 as SGHRS and CDR2 as YFSETQ. This CDR3 comprises 16 residues. Unmatched junction bases numbered 10, after V lost 4 bases and J lost 2 bases. CDR3 protein: CASSTLSGPFTDTQYF. The CDR3 nucleotides are TGCGCCAGCAGCACCCTTAGCGGGCCCTTCACAGATACGCAGTATTTT.

The chain combines TRBV15 with TRBJ1-5; D gene ambiguous. There are 15 residues in the CDR3. Germline values: CDR1 LNHNV, CDR2 YYDKDF (reference sequence). Trimming took 5 bases from V and 9 from J, leaving 20 bases between them. The CDR3 is CATSSRGLGHGPQHF. CDR3 bases: TGTGCCACCAGCTCCCGCGGACTGGGCCATGGGCCCCAGCATTTT.

A few counts support this clone. The chain employs TRBV9 and TRBJ2-7, with 9 bases that match TRBD2. With V trimmed by 4 bases and J by 3 bases, 5 bases remained unmatched. CDR1 is SGDLS and CDR2 is YYNGEE in the germline V gene. The CDR3 extends over 14 amino acids. CDR3 amino acids: CASSKGLALYEQYF. CDR3 sequence (DNA): TGTGCCAGCAGCAAAGGACTAGCGCTCTACGAGCAGTACTTC. Combining the CDR3 with reference TRBV9 and TRBJ2-7 gives the whole variable domain DSGVTQTPKHLITATGQRVTLRCSPRSGDLSVYWYQQSLDQGLQFLIQYYNGEERAKGNILERFSAQQFPDLHSELNLSSLELGDSALYFCASSKGLALYEQYFGPGTRLTVT.

V and J are TRBV18 and TRBJ2-2, with D possibly matching TRBD2 (6 bases). The ends were cut back, 6 bases at V and 5 bases at J, with 13 bases in the middle. This CDR3 has 14 residues. The germline CDR1 and CDR2 sequences are KGHSH and LQKENI. The CDR3 protein is CASSVPAGTGELFF. In DNA form, the CDR3 reads TGTGCCAGCTCCGTCCCTGCGGGAACCGGGGAGCTGTTTTTT.

The CDR3, as DNA: TGTGCCAGCACCAAGACTGGGACCCAGTACTTC. Encoded protein: CASTKTGTQYF. The chain has TRBV6-5 and TRBJ2-5, with unresolved D. V was trimmed by 7 bases and J by 7 bases, leaving 10 bases between them. The germline V gene has CDR1 MNHEY and CDR2 SVGAGI. The CDR3 has 11 residues.